The 9 T cell receptor beta chains below come from one sample, sequenced in a study of vaccination effects on CD4 cells after COVID-19. Subsequent to less than eleven days of culture, CD4+ T cells were isolated. Vaccination of participants consisted of two doses of either the BNT162b2 or mRNA-1273 vaccine. The table came from immunoSEQ multiplex PCR; TCRdb's copy has only in-frame clones and leaves some out. The repertoire holds around 40,000 clones, with approximately 72% as singletons. Which antigens these TCRs recognize remains unknown. Material: CD4+ T cells from PBMCs cultured without peptide, obtained after COVID-19 vaccination. The receptors here all came from a human donor who received a COVID-19 vaccine.

V and J are TRBV3-1 (or the pseudogene TRBV3-2) and TRBJ2-3; 14 nucleotides agree with TRBD2. Germline CDR1 LGHDT, CDR2 YNNKEL (reference sequence). The CDR3 is 18 residues long. V gave up 4 bases and J gave up 2 bases; unmatched junction bases: 8. For the CDR3, the DNA is TGTGCCAGCAGCCCACGGACTAGCGGGAGGCCCTCCACAGATACGCAGTATTTT. Translating it yields CASSPRTSGRPSTDTQYF.

The chain carries TRBV9 and TRBJ1-5; 10 bases align to TRBD1. Unmatched junction bases numbered 10, after V lost 4 bases and J lost 0 bases. The CDR3 is 18 residues long. Germline V gene lookup returns CDR1 SGDLS and CDR2 YYNGEE. CDR3 DNA: TGTGCCAGCAGCTCCTCCGGGACAGGGGCCTTTAGCAATCAGCCCCAGCATTTT. This gives the protein CASSSSGTGAFSNQPQHF.

The chain joins TRBV2 to TRBJ2-3; a weak D match, TRBD2 (6 bases). The V and J ends lost 2 bases and 0 bases respectively, with 6 bases between them. This CDR3 has 14 residues. In germline, CDR1 is SNHLY, CDR2 FYNNEI. The CDR3 loop reads CASSELASTDTQYF. The CDR3 DNA sequence: TGTGCCAGCAGTGAACTAGCGAGCACAGATACGCAGTATTTT.

The CDR3 loop is CASSRTSGGSYEQYF. CDR3 nucleotides: TGTGCCAGCAGCCGCACTAGCGGGGGATCCTACGAGCAGTACTTC. The rearrangement uses TRBV6-5 and TRBJ2-7; 11 bases are a match to TRBD2. The V and J ends lost 6 bases and 1 base, in that order; junction bases with no gene match: 5. The CDR3 is 15 residues long. Germline assignment: CDR1 MNHEY and CDR2 SVGAGI.

The gene calls are TRBV6-5 and TRBJ1-6, with D uncertain. In germline, CDR1 is MNHEY, CDR2 SVGAGI. The V end was cut by 2 bases, the J end by 11 bases, with 7 bases between. CDR3 length equals 12 residues. The DNA of the CDR3 is TGTGCCAGCAGTTACGGCGGGACACCCCTCCACTTT. Residues: CASSYGGTPLHF.

The chain carries TRBV27 and TRBJ2-7; 11 nucleotides match TRBD2. The CDR3 runs 12 residues. In germline, CDR1 is MNHEY, CDR2 SMNVEV (reference sequence). V trimming: 7 bases; J trimming: 10 bases; junction bases outside the gene matches: 6. For the CDR3, the DNA is TGTGCCAGCACTAGCGGGGGGATGCTACAGTACTTC. Translated, it gives CASTSGGMLQYF.

This clone was counted once. The rearrangement uses TRBV3-1 (or the pseudogene TRBV3-2) and TRBJ2-6, with D uncertain. Germline V gene lookup returns CDR1 LGHDT and CDR2 YNNKEL (reference sequence). With 3 bases removed from V and 4 bases from J, the gap between germline ends came to 10 bases. The CDR3 has 15 amino acids. The CDR3 region is CASSQNSGGANVLTF. Here the CDR3 DNA reads TGTGCCAGCAGCCAGAATTCTGGAGGGGCCAACGTCCTGACTTTC.

This chain joins TRBV30 and TRBJ1-2; a weak D match, TRBD1 (5 bases). The CDR3 extends over 13 amino acids. Germline CDR1 reads GTSNPN; CDR2 reads SVGIG (reference sequence). The V and J ends lost 1 base and 7 bases respectively, with 13 bases between them. As DNA, the CDR3 is TGTGCCTGGAGTGCCGGGACCGACCTTGGCTACACCTTC. As protein: CAWSAGTDLGYTF.

This chain uses TRBV4-1 with TRBJ2-7, with TRBD1 identical over 12 bases. This CDR3 is 16 amino acids long. Unmatched junction bases numbered 8, after V lost 4 bases and J lost 4 bases. The germline CDR1 and CDR2 sequences are MGHRA and YSYEKL. This CDR3 reads CASSRSPGQGAYEQYF. The CDR3 coding sequence is TGCGCCAGCAGCCGCTCACCGGGACAGGGGGCATACGAGCAGTACTTC.